The clone carrying this T cell receptor (beta chain) turned up a few times. The antigen is undetermined. Genomic DNA (roughly 1.9 micrograms) was obtained from cryopreserved PBMCs for construction of TCR beta libraries. The entry originates in a study of cytotoxic CD8 clonotypes in ibrutinib-treated CLL. Study summary: Responses: roughly 25 partial, 2 complete; after median approximately 70 months, about 14 stayed remitted, approximately twelve progressed.

Deep sequencing aimed at 1 in 200,000 to 1 in 1 million T cells' resolution. The data were produced by immunoSEQ multiplex PCR, yet TCRdb's version contains in-frame clones alone and is incomplete. Of about 50,000 clones listed, about 54% were seen once; the top ten hold 20% to 30%. The ends lost 6 bases at V and 8 bases at J; junction bases unmatched: 8. This CDR3 contains 14 residues. The germline V gene has CDR1 MNHEY and CDR2 SMNVEV (reference sequence). Study-level points and caveats: Against age-matched healthy donors, baseline clonality ran higher and tracked circulating CD8+ T-cell counts.

The origin of this receptor is a human donor with chronic lymphocytic leukemia. Sequences were derived from PBMCs, sampled at disease progression, from a patient treated with ibrutinib. The chain joins TRBV27 to TRBJ2-2, with 8 bases lining up with TRBD1. DNA of the CDR3: TGTGCCAGCAGATTGACAGGGGACCTGGGGGAGCTGTTTTTT. This encodes CASRLTGDLGELFF.